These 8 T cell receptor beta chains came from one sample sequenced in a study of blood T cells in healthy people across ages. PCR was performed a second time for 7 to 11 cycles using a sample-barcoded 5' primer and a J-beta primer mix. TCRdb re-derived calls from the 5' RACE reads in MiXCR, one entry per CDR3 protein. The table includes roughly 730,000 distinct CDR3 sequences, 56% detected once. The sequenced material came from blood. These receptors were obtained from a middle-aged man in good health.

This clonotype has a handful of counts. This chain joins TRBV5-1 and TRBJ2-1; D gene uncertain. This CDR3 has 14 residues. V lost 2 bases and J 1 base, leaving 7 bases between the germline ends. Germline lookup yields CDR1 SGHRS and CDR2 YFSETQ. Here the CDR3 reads CASSFLPSYNEQFF. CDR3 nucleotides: TGCGCCAGCAGCTTCCTTCCGTCCTACAATGAGCAGTTCTTC.

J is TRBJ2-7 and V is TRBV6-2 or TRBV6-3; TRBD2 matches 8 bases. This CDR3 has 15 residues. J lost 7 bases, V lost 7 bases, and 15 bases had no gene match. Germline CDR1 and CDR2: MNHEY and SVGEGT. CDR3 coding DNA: TGTGCCAGCACTCAGAGCGGGGGCTCCTACAATGAGCAGTACTTC. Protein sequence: CASTQSGGSYNEQYF.

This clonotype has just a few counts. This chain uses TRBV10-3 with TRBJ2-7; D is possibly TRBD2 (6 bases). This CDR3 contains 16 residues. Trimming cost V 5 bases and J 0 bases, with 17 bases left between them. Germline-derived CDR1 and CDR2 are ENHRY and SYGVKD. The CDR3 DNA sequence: TGTGCCATCAGTTACCGGGTTAGCGGCACCTCCTACGAGCAGTACTTC. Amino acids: CAISYRVSGTSYEQYF.

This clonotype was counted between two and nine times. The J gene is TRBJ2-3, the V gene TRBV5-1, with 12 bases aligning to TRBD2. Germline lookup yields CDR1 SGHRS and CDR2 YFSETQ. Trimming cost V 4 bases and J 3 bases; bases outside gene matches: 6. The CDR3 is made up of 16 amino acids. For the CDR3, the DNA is TGCGCCAGCAGCCCGACTAGCGGGAGAGTGACAGATACGCAGTATTTT. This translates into CASSPTSGRVTDTQYF.

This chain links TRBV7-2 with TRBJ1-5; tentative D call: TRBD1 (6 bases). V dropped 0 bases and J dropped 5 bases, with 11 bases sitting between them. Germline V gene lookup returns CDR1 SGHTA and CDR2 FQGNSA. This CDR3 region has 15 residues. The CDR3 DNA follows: TGTGCCAGCAGCTTAGCCCAGGGGTGGGATCAGCCCCAGCATTTT. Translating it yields CASSLAQGWDQPQHF.

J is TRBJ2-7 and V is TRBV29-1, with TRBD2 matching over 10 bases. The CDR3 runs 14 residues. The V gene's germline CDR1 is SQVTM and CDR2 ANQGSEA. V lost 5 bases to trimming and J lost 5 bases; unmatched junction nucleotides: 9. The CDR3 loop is CSVSASGRGDEQYF. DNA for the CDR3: TGCAGCGTTAGCGCTAGCGGGAGAGGCGACGAGCAGTACTTC.

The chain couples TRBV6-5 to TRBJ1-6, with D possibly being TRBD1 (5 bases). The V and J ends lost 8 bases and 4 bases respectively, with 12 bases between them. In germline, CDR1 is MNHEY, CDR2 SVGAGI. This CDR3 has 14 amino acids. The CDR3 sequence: CASGEGDYNSPLHF. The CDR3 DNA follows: TGTGCCAGCGGAGAAGGGGATTATAATTCACCCCTCCACTTT.

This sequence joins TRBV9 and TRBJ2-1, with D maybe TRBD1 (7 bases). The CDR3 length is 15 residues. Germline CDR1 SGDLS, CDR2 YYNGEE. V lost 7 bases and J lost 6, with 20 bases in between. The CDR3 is CASGSGGTDLNEQFF. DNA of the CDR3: TGTGCCAGCGGCAGTGGAGGGACAGATCTCAATGAGCAGTTCTTC.